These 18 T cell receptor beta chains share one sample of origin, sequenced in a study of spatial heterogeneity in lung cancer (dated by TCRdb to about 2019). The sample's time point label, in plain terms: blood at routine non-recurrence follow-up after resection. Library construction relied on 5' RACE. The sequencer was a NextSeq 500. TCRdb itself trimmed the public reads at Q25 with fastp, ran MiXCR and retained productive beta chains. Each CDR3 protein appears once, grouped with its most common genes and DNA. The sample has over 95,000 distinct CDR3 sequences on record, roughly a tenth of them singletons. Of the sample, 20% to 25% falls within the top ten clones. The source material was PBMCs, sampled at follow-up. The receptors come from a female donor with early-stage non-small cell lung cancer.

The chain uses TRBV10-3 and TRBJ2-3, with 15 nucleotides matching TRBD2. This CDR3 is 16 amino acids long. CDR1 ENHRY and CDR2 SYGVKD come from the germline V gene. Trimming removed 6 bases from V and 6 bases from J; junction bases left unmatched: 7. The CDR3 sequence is CAIRTGLAGGEDTQYF. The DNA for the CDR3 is TGTGCCATCAGGACGGGACTAGCGGGAGGAGAGGATACGCAGTATTTT.

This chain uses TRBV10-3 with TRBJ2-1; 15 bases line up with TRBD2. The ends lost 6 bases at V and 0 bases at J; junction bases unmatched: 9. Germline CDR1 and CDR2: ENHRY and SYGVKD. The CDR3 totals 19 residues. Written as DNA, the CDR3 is TGTGCCATCAGGCCGGGACTAGCGGGAGGAGAGTCCTCCTACAATGAGCAGTTCTTC. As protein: CAIRPGLAGGESSYNEQFF.

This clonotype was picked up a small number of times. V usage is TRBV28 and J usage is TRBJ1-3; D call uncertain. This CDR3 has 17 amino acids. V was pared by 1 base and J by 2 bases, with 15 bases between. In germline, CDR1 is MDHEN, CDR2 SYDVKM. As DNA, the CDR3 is TGTGCCAGCAGTTTATCTCCGTTCTCGGGAGCTGGAAACACCATATATTTT. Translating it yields CASSLSPFSGAGNTIYF.

CDR3: CATSAASGSETQYF. The CDR3, as DNA: TGTGCCACCAGTGCCGCCAGCGGGAGTGAGACCCAGTACTTC. V gene TRBV24-1 combines with J gene TRBJ2-5; TRBD2 agrees at 8 bases. The germline V gene encodes CDR1 KGHDR and CDR2 SFDVKD. The length of the CDR3 is 14 residues. Losses at the gene ends were 5 bases for V and 5 bases for J; bases not matched to a gene: 6.

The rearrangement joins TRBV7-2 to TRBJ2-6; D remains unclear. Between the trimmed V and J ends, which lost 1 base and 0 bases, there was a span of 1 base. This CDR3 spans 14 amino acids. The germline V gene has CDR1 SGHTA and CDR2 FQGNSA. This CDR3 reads CASSLGSGANVLTF. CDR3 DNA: TGTGCCAGCAGCTTAGGCTCTGGGGCCAACGTCCTGACTTTC.

The CDR3 DNA is TGTGCCAGCAGCTTTGGACAGGGGTACAATCAGCCCCAGCATTTT. As protein: CASSFGQGYNQPQHF. The rearrangement uses TRBV7-2 and TRBJ1-5; 9 bases align to TRBD1. From germline, CDR1 is SGHTA and CDR2 FQGNSA. Trimming at V came to 3 bases and at J to 3 bases, leaving 3 bases not matched to a gene. This CDR3 is built from 15 residues.

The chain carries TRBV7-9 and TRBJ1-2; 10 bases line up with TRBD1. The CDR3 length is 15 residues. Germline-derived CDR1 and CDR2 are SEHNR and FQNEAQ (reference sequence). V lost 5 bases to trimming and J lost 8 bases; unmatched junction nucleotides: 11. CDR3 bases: TGTGCCAGCAGCCCAGGACGACAGGGGGCGCGGGGCTACACCTTC. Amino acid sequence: CASSPGRQGARGYTF.

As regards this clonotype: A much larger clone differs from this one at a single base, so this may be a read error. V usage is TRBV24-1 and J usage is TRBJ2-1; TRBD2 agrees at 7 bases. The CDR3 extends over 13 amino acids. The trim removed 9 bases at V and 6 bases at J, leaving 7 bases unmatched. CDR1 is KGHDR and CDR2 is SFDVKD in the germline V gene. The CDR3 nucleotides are TGTGCCACCGCGGGAGACCTGGGCAATGAGCAGTTCTTC. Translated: CATAGDLGNEQFF.

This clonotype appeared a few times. The CDR3 sequence: CASSPTGQFNEKLFF. Written as DNA, the CDR3 is TGTGCCAGCAGCCCGACGGGACAGTTTAATGAAAAACTGTTTTTT. The chain joins TRBV7-8 to TRBJ1-4; 7 bases are shared with TRBD1. Germline values: CDR1 SGHVS, CDR2 FQNEAQ. Trimming removed 5 bases from V and 4 bases from J; junction bases left unmatched: 7. This CDR3 spans 15 amino acids.

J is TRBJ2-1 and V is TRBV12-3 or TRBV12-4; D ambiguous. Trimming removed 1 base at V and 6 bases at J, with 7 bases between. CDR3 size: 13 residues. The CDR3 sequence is CASSLVWVNEQFF. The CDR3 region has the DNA TGTGCCAGCAGTTTAGTCTGGGTCAATGAGCAGTTCTTC.

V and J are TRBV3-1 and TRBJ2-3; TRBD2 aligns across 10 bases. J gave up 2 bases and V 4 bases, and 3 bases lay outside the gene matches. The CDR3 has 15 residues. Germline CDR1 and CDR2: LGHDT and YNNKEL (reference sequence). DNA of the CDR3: TGTGCCAGCAGCCCCCTAGCGGGAGTCACAGATACGCAGTATTTT. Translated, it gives CASSPLAGVTDTQYF.

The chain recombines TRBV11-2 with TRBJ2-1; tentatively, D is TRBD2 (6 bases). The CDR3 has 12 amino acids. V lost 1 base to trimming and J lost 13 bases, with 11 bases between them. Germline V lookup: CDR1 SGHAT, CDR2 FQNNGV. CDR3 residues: CASSLGRGSQFF. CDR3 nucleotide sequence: TGTGCCAGCAGCTTAGGGCGGGGTTCCCAGTTCTTC.

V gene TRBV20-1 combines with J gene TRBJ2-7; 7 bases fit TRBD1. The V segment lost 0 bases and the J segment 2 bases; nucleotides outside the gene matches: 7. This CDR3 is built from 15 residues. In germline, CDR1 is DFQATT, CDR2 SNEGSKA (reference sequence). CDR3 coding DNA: TGCAGTGCTAGAGATGTACAGGGGAACACCTACGAGCAGTACTTC. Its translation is CSARDVQGNTYEQYF.

CDR3 in amino acids: CASSLQTGGNEQFF. DNA for the CDR3: TGCGCCAGCAGCCTCCAGACAGGGGGCAATGAGCAGTTCTTC. The chain employs TRBV5-1 and TRBJ2-1, with TRBD1 identical over 9 bases. Germline lookup yields CDR1 SGHRS and CDR2 YFSETQ. V shed 4 bases and J 6 bases; nucleotides not matched to a gene: 5. The CDR3 sequence is 14 residues long.

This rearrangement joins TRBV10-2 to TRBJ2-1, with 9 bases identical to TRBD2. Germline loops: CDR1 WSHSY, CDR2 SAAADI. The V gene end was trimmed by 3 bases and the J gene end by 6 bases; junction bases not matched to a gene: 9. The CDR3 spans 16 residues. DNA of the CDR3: TGCGCCAGCAGTGACCCCGGGACTAGCTCACTCAATGAGCAGTTCTTC. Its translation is CASSDPGTSSLNEQFF.

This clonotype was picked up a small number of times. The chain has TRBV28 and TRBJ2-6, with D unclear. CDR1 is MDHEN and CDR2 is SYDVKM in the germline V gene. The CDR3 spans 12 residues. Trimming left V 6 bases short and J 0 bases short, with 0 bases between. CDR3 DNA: TGTGCCAGCAGCTCTGGGGCCAACGTCCTGACTTTC. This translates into CASSSGANVLTF.

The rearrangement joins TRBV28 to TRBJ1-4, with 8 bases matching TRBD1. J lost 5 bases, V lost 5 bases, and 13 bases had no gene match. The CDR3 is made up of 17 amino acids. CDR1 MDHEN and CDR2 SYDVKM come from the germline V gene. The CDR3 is CASSRSLRGPLNEKLFF. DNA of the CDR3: TGTGCCAGCAGTCGATCCCTCAGGGGGCCCTTAAATGAAAAACTGTTTTTT.

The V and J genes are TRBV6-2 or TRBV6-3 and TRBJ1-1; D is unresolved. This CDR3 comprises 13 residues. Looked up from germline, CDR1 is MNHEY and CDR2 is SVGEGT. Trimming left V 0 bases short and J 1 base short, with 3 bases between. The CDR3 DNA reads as TGTGCCAGCAGTTACTCCAGGAACACTGAAGCTTTCTTT. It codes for CASSYSRNTEAFF.